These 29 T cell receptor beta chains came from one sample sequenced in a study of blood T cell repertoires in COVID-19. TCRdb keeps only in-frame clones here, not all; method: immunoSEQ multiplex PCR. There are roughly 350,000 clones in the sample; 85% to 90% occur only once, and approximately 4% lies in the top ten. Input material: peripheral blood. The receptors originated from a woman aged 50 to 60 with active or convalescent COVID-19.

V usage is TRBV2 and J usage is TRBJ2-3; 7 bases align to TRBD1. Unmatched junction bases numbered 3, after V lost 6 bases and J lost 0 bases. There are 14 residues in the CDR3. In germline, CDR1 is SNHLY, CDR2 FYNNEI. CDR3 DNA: TGTGCCAGCAGACGGGACAGAAGCACAGATACGCAGTATTTT. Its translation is CASRRDRSTDTQYF.

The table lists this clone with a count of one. The CDR3 region is CASSRGQPDSGNTIYF. The CDR3 bases are TGTGCCAGCTCCCGCGGACAGCCGGACTCTGGAAACACCATATATTTT. The chain carries TRBV18 and TRBJ1-3; tentative D call: TRBD1 (6 bases). Germline values: CDR1 KGHSH, CDR2 LQKENI. CDR3 length: 16 amino acids. V lost 6 bases and J lost 0, with 15 bases in between. Full variable domain (missing parts from reference TRBV18 and TRBJ1-3): NAGVMQNPRHLVRRRGQEARLRCSPMKGHSHVYWYRQLPEEGLKFMVYLQKENIIDESGMPKERFSAEFPKEGPSILRIQQVVRGDSAAYFCASSRGQPDSGNTIYFGEGSWLTVV.

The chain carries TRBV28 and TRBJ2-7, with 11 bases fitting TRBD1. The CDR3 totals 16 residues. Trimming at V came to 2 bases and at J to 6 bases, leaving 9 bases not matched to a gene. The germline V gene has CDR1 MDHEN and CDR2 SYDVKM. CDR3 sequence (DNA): TGTGCCAGCAGTTTAGGGGGGACAGGGGGAGCGATCGAGCAGTACTTC. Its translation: CASSLGGTGGAIEQYF.

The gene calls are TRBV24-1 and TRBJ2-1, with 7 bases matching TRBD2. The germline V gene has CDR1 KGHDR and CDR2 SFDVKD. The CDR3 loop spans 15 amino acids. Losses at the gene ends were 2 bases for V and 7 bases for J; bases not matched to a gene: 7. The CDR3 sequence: CATSDWAGEYNEQFF. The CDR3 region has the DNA TGTGCCACCAGTGATTGGGCGGGAGAATATAATGAGCAGTTCTTC.

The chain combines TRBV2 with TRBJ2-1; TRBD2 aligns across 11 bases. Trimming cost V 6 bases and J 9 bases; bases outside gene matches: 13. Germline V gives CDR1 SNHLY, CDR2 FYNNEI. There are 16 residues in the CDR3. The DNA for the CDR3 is TGTGCCAGCAGGAAAGATAGCGGGGGGGGCCCGGGTGAGCAGTTCTTC. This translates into CASRKDSGGGPGEQFF.

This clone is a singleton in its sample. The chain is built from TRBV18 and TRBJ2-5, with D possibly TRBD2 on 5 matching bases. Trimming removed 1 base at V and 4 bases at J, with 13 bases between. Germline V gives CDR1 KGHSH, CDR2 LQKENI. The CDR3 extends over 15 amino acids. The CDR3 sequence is CASSPRAEGGETQYF. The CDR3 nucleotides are TGTGCCAGCTCACCACGAGCGGAAGGAGGAGAGACCCAGTACTTC. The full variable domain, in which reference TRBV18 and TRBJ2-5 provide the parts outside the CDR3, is NAGVMQNPRHLVRRRGQEARLRCSPMKGHSHVYWYRQLPEEGLKFMVYLQKENIIDESGMPKERFSAEFPKEGPSILRIQQVVRGDSAAYFCASSPRAEGGETQYFGPGTRLLVL.

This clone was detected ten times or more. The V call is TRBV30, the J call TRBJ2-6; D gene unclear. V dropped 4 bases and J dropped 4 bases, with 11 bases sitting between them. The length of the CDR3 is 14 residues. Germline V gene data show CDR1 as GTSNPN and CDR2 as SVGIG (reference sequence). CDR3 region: CAWTKLWGANVLTF. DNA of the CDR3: TGTGCCTGGACGAAACTGTGGGGGGCCAACGTCCTGACTTTC.

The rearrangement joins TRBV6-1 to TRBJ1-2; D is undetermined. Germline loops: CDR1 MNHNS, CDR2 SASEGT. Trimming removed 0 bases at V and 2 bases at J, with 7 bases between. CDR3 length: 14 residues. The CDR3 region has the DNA TGTGCCAGCAGTGAAGCGGGCAGGAACTATGGCTACACCTTC. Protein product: CASSEAGRNYGYTF.

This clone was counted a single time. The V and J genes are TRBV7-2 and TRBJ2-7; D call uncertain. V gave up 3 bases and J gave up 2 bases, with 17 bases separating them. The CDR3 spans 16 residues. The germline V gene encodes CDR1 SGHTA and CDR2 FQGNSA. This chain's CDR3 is CASSLAKAVGAYEQYF. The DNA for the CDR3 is TGTGCCAGCAGCTTGGCAAAGGCAGTTGGAGCCTACGAGCAGTACTTC.

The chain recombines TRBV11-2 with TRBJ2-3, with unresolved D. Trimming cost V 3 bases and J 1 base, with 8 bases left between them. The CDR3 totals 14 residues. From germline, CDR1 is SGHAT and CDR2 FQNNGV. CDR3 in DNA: TGTGCCAGCAGCTTGGTGAGTCGCACAGATACGCAGTATTTT. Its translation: CASSLVSRTDTQYF.

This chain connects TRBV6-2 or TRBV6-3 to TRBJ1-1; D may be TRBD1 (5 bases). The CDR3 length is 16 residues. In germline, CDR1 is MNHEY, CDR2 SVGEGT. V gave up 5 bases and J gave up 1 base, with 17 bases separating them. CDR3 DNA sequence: TGTGCCAGCAGTCAATGGACAACCAAGAAGAACACTGAAGCTTTCTTT. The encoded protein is CASSQWTTKKNTEAFF.

CDR3 in DNA: TGCAGCGTTGAAGTCAACCTCGCCGGGGAGCAGTACTTC. This codes for CSVEVNLAGEQYF. The chain recombines TRBV29-1 with TRBJ2-7; no firm D call. The CDR3 has 13 residues. CDR1 is SQVTM and CDR2 is ANQGSEA in the germline V gene. With 1 base removed from V and 7 bases from J, the gap between germline ends came to 14 bases.

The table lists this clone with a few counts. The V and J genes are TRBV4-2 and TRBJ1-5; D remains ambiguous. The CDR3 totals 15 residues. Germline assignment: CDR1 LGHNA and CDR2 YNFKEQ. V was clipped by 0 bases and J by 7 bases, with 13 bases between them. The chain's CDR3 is CASSQERGSGQPQHF. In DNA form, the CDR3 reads TGTGCCAGCAGCCAAGAGAGAGGGTCGGGACAGCCCCAGCATTTT.

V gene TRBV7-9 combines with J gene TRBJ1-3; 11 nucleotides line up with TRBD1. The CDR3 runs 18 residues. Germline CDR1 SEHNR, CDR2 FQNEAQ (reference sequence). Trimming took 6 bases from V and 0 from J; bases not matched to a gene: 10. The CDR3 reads CASRDRDRGENSGNTIYF. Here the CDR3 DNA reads TGTGCCAGCAGAGACCGGGACAGGGGGGAGAACTCTGGAAACACCATATATTTT. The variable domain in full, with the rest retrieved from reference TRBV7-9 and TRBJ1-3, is DTGVSQNPRHKITKRGQNVTFRCDPISEHNRLYWYRQTLGQGPEFLTYFQNEAQLEKSRLLSDRFSAERPKGSFSTLEIQRTEQGDSAMYLCASRDRDRGENSGNTIYFGEGSWLTVV.

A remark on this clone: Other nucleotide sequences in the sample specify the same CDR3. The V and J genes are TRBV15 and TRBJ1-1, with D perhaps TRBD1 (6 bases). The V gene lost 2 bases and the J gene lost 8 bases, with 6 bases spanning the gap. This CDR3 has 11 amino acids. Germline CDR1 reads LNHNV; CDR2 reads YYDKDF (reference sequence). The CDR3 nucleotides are TGTGCCACCAGCAGAACAGGGGAAGCTTTCTTT. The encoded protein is CATSRTGEAFF.

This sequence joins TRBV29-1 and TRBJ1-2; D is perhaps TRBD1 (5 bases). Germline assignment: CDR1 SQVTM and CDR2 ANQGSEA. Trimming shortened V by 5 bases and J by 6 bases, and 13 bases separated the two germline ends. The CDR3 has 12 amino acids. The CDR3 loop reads CSVRSGEDGYTF. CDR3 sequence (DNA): TGCAGCGTTCGCTCGGGGGAGGATGGCTACACCTTC.

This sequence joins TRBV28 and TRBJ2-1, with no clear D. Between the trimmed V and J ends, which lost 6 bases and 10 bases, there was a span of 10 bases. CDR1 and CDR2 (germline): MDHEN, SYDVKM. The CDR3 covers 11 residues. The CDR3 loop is CASSTGREQFF. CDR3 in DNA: TGTGCCAGCAGCACCGGCAGGGAGCAGTTCTTC.

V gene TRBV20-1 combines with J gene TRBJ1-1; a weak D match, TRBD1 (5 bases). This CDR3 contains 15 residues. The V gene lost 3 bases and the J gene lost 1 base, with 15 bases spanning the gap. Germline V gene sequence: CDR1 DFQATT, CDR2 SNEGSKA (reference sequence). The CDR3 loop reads CSASPLREENTEAFF. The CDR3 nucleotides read TGCAGTGCTAGTCCCCTCAGGGAAGAGAACACTGAAGCTTTCTTT.

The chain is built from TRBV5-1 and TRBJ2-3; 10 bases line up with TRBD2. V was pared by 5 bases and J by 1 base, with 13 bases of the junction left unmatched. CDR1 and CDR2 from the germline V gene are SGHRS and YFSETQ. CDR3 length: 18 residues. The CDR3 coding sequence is TGCGCCAGCAGAACCTTCGGACTAGCGGAGCCTCGCACAGATACGCAGTATTTT. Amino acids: CASRTFGLAEPRTDTQYF.

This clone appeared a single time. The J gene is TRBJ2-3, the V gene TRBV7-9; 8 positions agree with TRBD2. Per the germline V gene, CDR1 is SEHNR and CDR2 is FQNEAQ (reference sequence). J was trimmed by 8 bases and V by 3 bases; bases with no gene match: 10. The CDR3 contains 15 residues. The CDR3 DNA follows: TGTGCCAGCAGCTTCGAAGGTGCGGGGGGCGGTACGCAGTATTTT. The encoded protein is CASSFEGAGGGTQYF.

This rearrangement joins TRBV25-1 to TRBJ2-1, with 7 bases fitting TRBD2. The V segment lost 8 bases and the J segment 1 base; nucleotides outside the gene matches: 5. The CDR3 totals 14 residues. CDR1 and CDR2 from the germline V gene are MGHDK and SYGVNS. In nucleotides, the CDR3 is TGTGCCAGCGGGGAAGCGGGGTCCTACAATGAGCAGTTCTTC. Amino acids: CASGEAGSYNEQFF.

The CDR3 DNA sequence: TGTGCCAGCAGCCAAGGGGACAGACCCTATGGCTACACCTTC. It codes for CASSQGDRPYGYTF. The chain has TRBV3-1 (or the pseudogene TRBV3-2) and TRBJ1-2; 7 bases map to TRBD1. CDR1 and CDR2 (germline): LGHDT, YNNKEL (reference sequence). The CDR3 has 14 residues. Trimming took 1 base from V and 4 from J; bases not matched to a gene: 3.

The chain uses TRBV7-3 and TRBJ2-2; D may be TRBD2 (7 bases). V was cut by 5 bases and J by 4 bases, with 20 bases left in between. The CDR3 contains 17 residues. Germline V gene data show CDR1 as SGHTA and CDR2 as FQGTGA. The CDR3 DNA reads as TGTGCCAGCAGCCAACGAGGGGGGGCGTCGGGCACCGGGGAGCTGTTTTTT. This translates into CASSQRGGASGTGELFF. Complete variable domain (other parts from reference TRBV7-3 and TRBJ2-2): GAGVSQTPSNKVTEKGKYVELRCDPISGHTALYWYRQSLGQGPEFLIYFQGTGAADDSGLPNDRFFAVRPEGSVSTLKIQRTERGDSAVYLCASSQRGGASGTGELFFGEGSRLTVL.

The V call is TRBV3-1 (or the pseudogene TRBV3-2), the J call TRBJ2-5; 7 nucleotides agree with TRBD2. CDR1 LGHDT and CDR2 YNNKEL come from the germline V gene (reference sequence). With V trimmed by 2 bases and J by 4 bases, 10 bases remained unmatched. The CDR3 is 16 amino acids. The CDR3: CASSQLGGSSGETQYF. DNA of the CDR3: TGTGCCAGCAGCCAACTCGGCGGGAGCAGCGGAGAGACCCAGTACTTC.

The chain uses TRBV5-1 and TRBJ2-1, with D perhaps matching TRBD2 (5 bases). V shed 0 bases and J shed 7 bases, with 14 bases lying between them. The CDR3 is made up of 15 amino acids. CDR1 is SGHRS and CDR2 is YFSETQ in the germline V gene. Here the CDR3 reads CASSLDREYGNEQFF. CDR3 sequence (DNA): TGCGCCAGCAGCTTGGATCGGGAATACGGTAATGAGCAGTTCTTC.

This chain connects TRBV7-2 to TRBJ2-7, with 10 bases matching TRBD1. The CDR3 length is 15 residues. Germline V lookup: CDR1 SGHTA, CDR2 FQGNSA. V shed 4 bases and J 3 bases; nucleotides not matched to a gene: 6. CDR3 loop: CASSSGTGVSYEQYF. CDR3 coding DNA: TGTGCCAGCAGCTCCGGGACAGGGGTGAGCTACGAGCAGTACTTC.

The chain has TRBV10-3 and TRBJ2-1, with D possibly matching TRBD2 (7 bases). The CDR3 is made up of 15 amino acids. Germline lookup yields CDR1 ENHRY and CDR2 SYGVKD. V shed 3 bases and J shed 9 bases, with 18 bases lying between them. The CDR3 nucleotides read TGTGCCATCAGTGATGGGGGGGCCCTTAGTGGTGAGCAGTTCTTC. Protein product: CAISDGGALSGEQFF.

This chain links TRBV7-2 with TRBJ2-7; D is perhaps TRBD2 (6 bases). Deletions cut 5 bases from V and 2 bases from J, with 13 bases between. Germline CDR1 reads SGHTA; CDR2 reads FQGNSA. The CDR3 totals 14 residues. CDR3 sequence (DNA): TGTGCCAGCAGCCGGAATAGCGGAACCTACGAGCAGTACTTC. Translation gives CASSRNSGTYEQYF. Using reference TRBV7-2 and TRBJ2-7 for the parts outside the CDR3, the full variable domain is GAGVSQSPSNKVTEKGKDVELRCDPISGHTALYWYRQSLGQGLEFLIYFQGNSAPDKSGLPSDRFSAERTGGSVSTLTIQRTQQEDSAVYLCASSRNSGTYEQYFGPGTRLTVT.

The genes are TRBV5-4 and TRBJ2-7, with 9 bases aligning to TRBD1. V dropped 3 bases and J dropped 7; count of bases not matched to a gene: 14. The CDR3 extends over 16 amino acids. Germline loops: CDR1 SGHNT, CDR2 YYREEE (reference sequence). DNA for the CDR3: TGTGCCAGCAGCTCGATAAACAGGGGGCAGCTGAGTGAGCAGTACTTC. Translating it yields CASSSINRGQLSEQYF.